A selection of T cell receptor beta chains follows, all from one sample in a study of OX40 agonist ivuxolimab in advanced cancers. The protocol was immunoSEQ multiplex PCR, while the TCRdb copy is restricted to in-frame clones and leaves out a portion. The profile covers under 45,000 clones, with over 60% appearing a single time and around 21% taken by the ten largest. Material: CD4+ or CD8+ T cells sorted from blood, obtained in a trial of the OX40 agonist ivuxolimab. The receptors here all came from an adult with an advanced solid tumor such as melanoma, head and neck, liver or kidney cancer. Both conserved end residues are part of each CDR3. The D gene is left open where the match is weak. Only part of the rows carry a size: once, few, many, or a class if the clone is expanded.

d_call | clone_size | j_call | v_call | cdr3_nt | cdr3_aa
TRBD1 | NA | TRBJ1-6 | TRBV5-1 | TGCGCCAGCAGCTTGGGGGGACAGGCAAATTCACCCCTCCACTTT | CASSLGGQANSPLHF
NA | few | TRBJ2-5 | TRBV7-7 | TGTGCCAGCAGCTTAGGGGCCCAAGAGACCCAGTACTTC | CASSLGAQETQYF
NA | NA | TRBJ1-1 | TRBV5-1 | TGCGCCAGCAGCTCACAGATCAGCATGAACACTGAAGCTTTCTTT | CASSSQISMNTEAFF
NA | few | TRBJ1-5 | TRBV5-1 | TGCGCCAGCTTAGGGGGTGGTCAGCCCCAGCATTTT | CASLGGGQPQHF
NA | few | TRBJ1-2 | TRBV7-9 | TGTGCCAGCAGCGGGGACACATTAATTGGCTACACCTTC | CASSGDTLIGYTF
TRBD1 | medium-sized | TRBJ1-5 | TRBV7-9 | TGTGCCAGCAGTGAGGGGGCGGGCGGCAATCAGCCCCAGCATTTT | CASSEGAGGNQPQHF
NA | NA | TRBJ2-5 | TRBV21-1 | TGTGCCAGCAGTAATCTTAGCGGGGTAAGGCAAGAGACCCAGTACTTC | CASSNLSGVRQETQYF
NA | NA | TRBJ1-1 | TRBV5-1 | TGCGCCAGCGGGGCGGGGGGCCACACTGAAGCTTTCTTT | CASGAGGHTEAFF
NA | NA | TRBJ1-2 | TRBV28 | TGTGCCACCGGGCGGCCCTATGGCTACACCTTC | CATGRPYGYTF
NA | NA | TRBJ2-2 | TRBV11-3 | TGTGCCAGCAGCCTCTCGGGGTACGGTGACACCGGGGAGCTGTTTTTT | CASSLSGYGDTGELFF
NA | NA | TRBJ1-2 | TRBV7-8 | TGTGCCAGCAGCTTAGGAGCTACTATGTATGGCTACACCTTC | CASSLGATMYGYTF
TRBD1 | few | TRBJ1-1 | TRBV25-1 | TGTGCCAGCAGTGCCGATTCCCGGGACAGGGCAAAAGCTTTCTTT | CASSADSRDRAKAFF
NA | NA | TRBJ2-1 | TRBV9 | TGTGCCAGCAGCCCCCGGGGTAGCAATGAGCAGTTCTTC | CASSPRGSNEQFF
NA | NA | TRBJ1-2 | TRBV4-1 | TGCGCCAGCAGCCAAGTGTATGGAGATGGCTACACCTTC | CASSQVYGDGYTF
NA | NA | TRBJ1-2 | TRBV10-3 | TGTGCCACTACCCCAGCTAACTATGGCTACACCTTC | CATTPANYGYTF
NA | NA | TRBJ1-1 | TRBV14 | TGTGCCAGCAGCCAAGATGTGGGGGGCGCTCAGGCTTTCTTT | CASSQDVGGAQAFF
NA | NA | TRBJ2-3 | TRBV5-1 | TGCGCCAGCAGCTTGAAAGAGGGGGATACGCAGTATTTT | CASSLKEGDTQYF
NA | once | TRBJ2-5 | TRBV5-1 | TGCGCCAGCAGGGGAGAAGAGACCCAGTACTTC | CASRGEETQYF
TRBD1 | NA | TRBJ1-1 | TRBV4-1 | TGCGCCAGCAGCCAACCCCGGGACAGACACCTGAACACTGAAGCTTTCTTT | CASSQPRDRHLNTEAFF
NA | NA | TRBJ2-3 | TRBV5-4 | TGTGCCAGCAGCGTTGGACGGGAGACAGATACGCAGTATTTT | CASSVGRETDTQYF
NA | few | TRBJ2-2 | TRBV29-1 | TGCAGCGTGGGGCAAGGGGGGTATGCCGGGGAGCTGTTTTTT | CSVGQGGYAGELFF
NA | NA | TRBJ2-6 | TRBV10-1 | TGCGCCAGCAGCCCCAGGGGCCCTGGGGCCAACGTCCTGACTTTC | CASSPRGPGANVLTF
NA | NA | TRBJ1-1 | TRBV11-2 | TGTGCCAGCAGCGAACAGGTCCGGGGGGGCACTGAAGCTTTCTTT | CASSEQVRGGTEAFF
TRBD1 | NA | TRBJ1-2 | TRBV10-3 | TGTGCCATCAGTAGACAGGGGGAAGGCTATGGCTACACCTTC | CAISRQGEGYGYTF
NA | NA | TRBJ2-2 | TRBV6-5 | TGTGCCAGCAGTTACGCGGTCGGCACCGGGGAGCTGTTTTTT | CASSYAVGTGELFF
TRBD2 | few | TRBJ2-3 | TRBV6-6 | TGTGCCAGCATTGTAGCGGGGGGGCCAGATACGCAGTATTTT | CASIVAGGPDTQYF
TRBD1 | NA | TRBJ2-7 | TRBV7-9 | TGTGCCAGCAGCCCGTGGACAGGTGAAGACGAGCAGTACTTC | CASSPWTGEDEQYF
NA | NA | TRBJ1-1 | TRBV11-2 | TGTGCCAGCAGCCCGACAAGACGAGCTGAAGCTTTCTTT | CASSPTRRAEAFF
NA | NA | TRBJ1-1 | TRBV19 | TGTGCCAGTAGCGAGCTGCCGGGACAATTGAACACTGAAGCTTTCTTT | CASSELPGQLNTEAFF
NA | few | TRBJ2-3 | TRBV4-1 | TGCGCCAGCAGCCGGGACAAGACTCTCACAGATACGCAGTATTTT | CASSRDKTLTDTQYF
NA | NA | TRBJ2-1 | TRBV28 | TGTGCCAGCAGTTCCCCAGACGACAATGAGCAGTTCTTC | CASSSPDDNEQFF
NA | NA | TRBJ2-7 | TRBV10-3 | TGTGCCATCAGTGCCCTGGGACTTGACTACGAGCAGTACTTC | CAISALGLDYEQYF
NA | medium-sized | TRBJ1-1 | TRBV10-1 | TGCGCCAGCAGTGATGACACCACTGAAGCTTTCTTT | CASSDDTTEAFF
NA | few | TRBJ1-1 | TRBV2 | TGTGCCAGCAGTGGGCGGGATATAGACACTGAAGCTTTCTTT | CASSGRDIDTEAFF
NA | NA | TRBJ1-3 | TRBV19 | TGTGCCAGTAGTATCCCCGGGATCGGAAACACCATATATTTT | CASSIPGIGNTIYF
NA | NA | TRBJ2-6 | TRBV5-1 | TGCGCCAGCGCCCCCTCGTGGGGATCGGGGGCCAACGTCCTGACTTTC | CASAPSWGSGANVLTF
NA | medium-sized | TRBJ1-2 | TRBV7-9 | TGTGCCAGCAGCTTTTCGAGCGGGACGAACTATGGCTACACCTTC | CASSFSSGTNYGYTF
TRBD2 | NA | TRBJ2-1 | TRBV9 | TGTGCCAGCAGCGCCGCGGGGGGCCTCTACAATGAGCAGTTCTTC | CASSAAGGLYNEQFF
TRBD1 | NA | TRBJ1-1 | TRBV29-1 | TGCAGCGACACGGACAGGGGGGCCGCTTTCTTT | CSDTDRGAAFF
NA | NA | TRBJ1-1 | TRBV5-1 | TGCGCCAGCAGCCCAGGTCAGAACACTGAAGCTTTCTTT | CASSPGQNTEAFF
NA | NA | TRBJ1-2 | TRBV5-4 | TGTGCCAGCAGCCGTACAGGGAATTATGGCTACACCTTC | CASSRTGNYGYTF
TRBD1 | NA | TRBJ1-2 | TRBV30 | TGTGCCTGGAGTCAGGGGGCGGGGAACTCGGCCCGCCGCCGGACCGGTATTTATGGCTACACCTTC | CAWSQGAGNSARRRTGIYGYTF
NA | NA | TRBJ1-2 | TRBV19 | TGTGCCAGTAGTCAACGGGAAACTAACTATGGCTACACCTTC | CASSQRETNYGYTF
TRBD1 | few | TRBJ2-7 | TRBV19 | TGTGCCAGCCTGGGAGGGGGGACAGGGGGCTACGAGCAGTACTTC | CASLGGGTGGYEQYF
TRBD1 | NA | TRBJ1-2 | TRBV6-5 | TGTGCGGTCGGCAGGGGGCCTAACTATGGCTACACCTTC | CAVGRGPNYGYTF
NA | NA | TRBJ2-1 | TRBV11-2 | TGTGCCAGCAGCTTAGATCGTTCAGGGCGGGCGTTCTTC | CASSLDRSGRAFF
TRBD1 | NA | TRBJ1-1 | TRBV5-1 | TGCGCCAGCAGCCCAGGGGGCTTGAACACTGAAGCTTTCTTT | CASSPGGLNTEAFF
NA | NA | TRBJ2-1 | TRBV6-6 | TGTGCCACCTCCTCACGCGGGTACAATGAGCAGTTCTTC | CATSSRGYNEQFF
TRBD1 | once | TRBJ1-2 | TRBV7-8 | TGTGCCAGCAGCTCCGACAGGGGCCAATATAGCAACTATGGCTACACCTTC | CASSSDRGQYSNYGYTF
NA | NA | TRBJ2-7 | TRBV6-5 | TGTGCCAGCAGTTCTCGGGACTTGGGGGGTTACGAGCAGTACTTC | CASSSRDLGGYEQYF
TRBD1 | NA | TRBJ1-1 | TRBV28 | TGTGCCAGCAGGAAGGGGGCAAACACTGAAGCTTTCTTT | CASRKGANTEAFF
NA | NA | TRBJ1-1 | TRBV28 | TGTGCCAGCAGTCATCAGGGAACTGAAGCTTTCTTT | CASSHQGTEAFF
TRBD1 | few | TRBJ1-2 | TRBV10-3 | TGTGCCATCAGTGCAACGACAGGGATTGGCTACACCTTC | CAISATTGIGYTF
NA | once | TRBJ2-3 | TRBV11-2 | TGTGCCAGCAGCTTCCACAACACAGATACGCAGTATTTT | CASSFHNTDTQYF
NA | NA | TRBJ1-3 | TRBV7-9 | TGTGCCAGCAGCTTAGTTGGAGGGGGAGGAAACACCATATATTTT | CASSLVGGGGNTIYF
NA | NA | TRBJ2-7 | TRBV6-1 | TGTGCCAGCAGTGACCCACCACTGACAGGTCCCTACGAGCAGTACTTC | CASSDPPLTGPYEQYF
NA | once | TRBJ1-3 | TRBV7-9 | TGTGCCAGCAGCTTTTCTACCTCTGGAAACACCATATATTTT | CASSFSTSGNTIYF
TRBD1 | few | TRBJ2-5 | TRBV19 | TGTGCCAGTAGTGATCGGACAGGGGGAACGGAGACCCAGTACTTC | CASSDRTGGTETQYF
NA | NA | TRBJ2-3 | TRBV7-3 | TGTGCCAGCAGCTTAACGGGCGGGAGCACAGATACGCAGTATTTT | CASSLTGGSTDTQYF
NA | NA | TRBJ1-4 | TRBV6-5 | TGTGCCAGCAGTTACGGGACTTATTCTAATGAAAAACTGTTTTTT | CASSYGTYSNEKLFF